The next 7 T cell receptor beta chains were all read from a single sample in a study of beta chain features in type 1 diabetes. Sequencing targeted expressed TCRB transcripts, as all isolated RNA had been reverse transcribed. Repertoires were generated with immunoSEQ multiplex PCR, while TCRdb's copy carries only in-frame clones and drops some. The sample yields about 620,000 clones, about 14% seen once. Sequencing used naive CD4+ T cells from blood. These receptor sequences come from a young man in good health.

The rearrangement joins TRBV9 to TRBJ1-6, with TRBD1 matching 7 bases. V dropped 0 bases and J dropped 4; count of bases not matched to a gene: 1. Germline values: CDR1 SGDLS, CDR2 YYNGEE. The CDR3 runs to 15 residues. The CDR3 reads CASSVGGQYNSPLHF. The CDR3 DNA is TGTGCCAGCAGCGTAGGGGGACAGTATAATTCACCCCTCCACTTT. Filled out from reference TRBV9 and TRBJ1-6, the complete variable domain reads DSGVTQTPKHLITATGQRVTLRCSPRSGDLSVYWYQQSLDQGLQFLIQYYNGEERAKGNILERFSAQQFPDLHSELNLSSLELGDSALYFCASSVGGQYNSPLHFGNGTRLTVT.

The table lists this clone with a few counts. The chain carries TRBV25-1 and TRBJ1-1, with TRBD1 identical over 7 bases. In germline, CDR1 is MGHDK, CDR2 SYGVNS. The CDR3 is 15 amino acids. The ends lost 7 bases at V and 0 bases at J; junction bases unmatched: 8. CDR3 amino acids: CASTKGGRVNTEAFF. The CDR3 DNA sequence: TGTGCCAGCACCAAAGGGGGCAGAGTGAACACTGAAGCTTTCTTT.

The J gene is TRBJ2-5, the V gene TRBV7-3, with a possible D match to TRBD1 (6 bases). The J call is doubtful: the DNA matches TRBJ2-7 better. Germline lookup yields CDR1 SGHTA and CDR2 FQGTGA. This CDR3 has 13 residues. The CDR3 nucleotides read TGTGCCAGCAGCGTAGCGCAGGGGACCGAGCAGTACTTC. This translates into CASSVAQGTEQYF.

V and J are TRBV7-2 and TRBJ2-7; the match to TRBD2 covers 13 bases. CDR1 is SGHTA and CDR2 is FQGNSA in the germline V gene. The CDR3 spans 15 residues. V dropped 6 bases and J dropped 7; count of bases not matched to a gene: 9. This chain's CDR3 is CASRGTSGTLGEQYF. The CDR3 DNA reads as TGTGCCAGCAGAGGGACTAGCGGGACTCTGGGGGAGCAGTACTTC.

The V call is TRBV10-3, the J call TRBJ2-1; D possibly corresponds to TRBD1 (6 bases). Trimming took off 1 base at V and 7 bases at J, with 23 bases between the two ends. Germline V gives CDR1 ENHRY, CDR2 SYGVKD. The CDR3 loop spans 18 amino acids. The CDR3 bases are TGTGCCATCAGTGAGTTCATCCCGGGACAAACGATACCGAATGAGCAGTTCTTC. This encodes CAISEFIPGQTIPNEQFF.

This clone has ten or more counts. This chain links TRBV10-3 with TRBJ2-1; 7 nucleotides agree with TRBD1. Germline assignment: CDR1 ENHRY and CDR2 SYGVKD. CDR3 length equals 13 residues. Trimming removed 11 bases from V and 4 bases from J; junction bases left unmatched: 8. Written as DNA, the CDR3 is TGTGCCTCCGGGGCACAGGGGTACAATGAGCAGTTCTTC. It specifies CASGAQGYNEQFF.

This clone was picked up a small number of times. The chain joins TRBV11-2 to TRBJ1-2; TRBD1 aligns across 7 bases. This CDR3 contains 18 residues. Germline CDR1 reads SGHAT; CDR2 reads FQNNGV. After removal of 0 bases from V and 2 bases from J, the junction contained 12 bases not matched to a gene. CDR3 protein: CASSLERRAGQWNYGYTF. The CDR3 DNA follows: TGTGCCAGCAGCTTAGAAAGACGGGCGGGACAGTGGAACTATGGCTACACCTTC.